These 31 T cell receptor beta chains were all obtained from the same sample, sequenced in a study of CD8+ T cells in alopecia areata. The authors extracted RNA and reverse transcribed it into cDNA as the sequencing template. TCRdb's table, derived via immunoSEQ multiplex PCR, lists solely in-frame clones and lacks some. This sample has around 200,000 clones, with around 60% found just once. Treatment given: oral pan-JAK inhibitor, 5-10 mg twice daily. Sequences were derived from CD8+ T cells sorted from blood, sampled at week 24, from a patient treated with tofacitinib. The receptors stem from a human donor with alopecia areata.

The chain combines TRBV11-3 with TRBJ2-2; D unclear. V was cut by 6 bases and J by 9 bases, with 8 bases left in between. The germline V gene encodes CDR1 SGHNT and CDR2 YENEEA. The length of the CDR3 is 11 residues. Written as DNA, the CDR3 is TGTGCCAGCAGTCGCGTGCGGGAGCTGTTTTTT. Translation gives CASSRVRELFF. The variable domain in full, with the rest retrieved from reference TRBV11-3 and TRBJ2-2, is EAGVVQSPRYKIIEKKQPVAFWCNPISGHNTLYWYLQNLGQGPELLIRYENEEAVDDSQLPKDRFSAERLKGVDSTLKIQPAELGDSAVYLCASSRVRELFFGEGSRLTVL.

The chain combines TRBV29-1 with TRBJ1-1; 9 positions agree with TRBD1. The CDR3 runs 14 residues. Germline loops: CDR1 SQVTM, CDR2 ANQGSEA. J lost 4 bases, V lost 6 bases, and 9 bases had no gene match. CDR3 in DNA: TGCAGCGTGCCCCCGGGACAGGGTGGCACTGAAGCTTTCTTT. It encodes CSVPPGQGGTEAFF.

The chain employs TRBV29-1 and TRBJ1-4, with unresolved D. Per the germline V gene, CDR1 is SQVTM and CDR2 is ANQGSEA. The CDR3 contains 14 residues. V was trimmed by 3 bases and J by 0 bases, leaving 8 bases between them. The CDR3 bases are TGCAGCGTTGAGGCAGGCACAACTAATGAAAAACTGTTTTTT. It yields the protein CSVEAGTTNEKLFF.

V gene TRBV30 combines with J gene TRBJ2-7; 8 positions match TRBD1. V lost 5 bases, J lost 6 bases, and 6 bases stayed unmatched. Germline values: CDR1 GTSNPN, CDR2 SVGIG (reference sequence). The CDR3 totals 12 residues. The CDR3 nucleotides are TGTGCCTGGTCGGACAGGGTTTTCGAGCAGTACTTC. It encodes CAWSDRVFEQYF.

This clone was counted only a few times. CDR3 protein: CASSFGTGSYEQYF. The CDR3 region has the DNA TGTGCCAGCAGCTTTGGGACAGGGTCTTACGAGCAGTACTTC. This chain joins TRBV13 and TRBJ2-7, with 9 bases that match TRBD1. V was clipped by 3 bases and J by 4 bases; unmatched bases: 4. CDR3 length: 14 amino acids. CDR1 is PRHDT and CDR2 is FYEKMQ in the germline V gene (reference sequence).

The sample holds a few counts of this clone. In DNA, the CDR3 is TGTGCCAGCAACCCCAGTTCCAGCGGGGGCTACAATGAGCAGTTCTTC. This codes for CASNPSSSGGYNEQFF. V gene TRBV7-9 combines with J gene TRBJ2-1; 8 bases align to TRBD2. Per germline, CDR1 SEHNR and CDR2 FQNEAQ (reference sequence). CDR3 size: 16 residues. Losses at the gene ends were 7 bases for V and 3 bases for J; bases not matched to a gene: 11.

The chain links TRBV7-9 to TRBJ1-2, with D possibly being TRBD1 (5 bases). Germline-derived CDR1 and CDR2 are SEHNR and FQNEAQ (reference sequence). With 2 bases removed from V and 0 bases from J, the gap between germline ends came to 10 bases. There are 15 residues in the CDR3. The CDR3 loop is CASSLSGTANYGYTF. CDR3 bases: TGTGCCAGCAGCTTATCCGGGACGGCTAACTATGGCTACACCTTC.

This clone was observed many times. In DNA, the CDR3 is TGTGCCAGCAGCCCGACAGGGGGGAGGGACGAGCAGTACTTC. This gives the protein CASSPTGGRDEQYF. The chain recombines TRBV4-2 with TRBJ2-7; the match to TRBD1 covers 9 bases. CDR3 length: 14 amino acids. J was trimmed by 5 bases and V by 4 bases; bases with no gene match: 6. Per germline, CDR1 LGHNA and CDR2 YNFKEQ.

A few counts support this clone. DNA for the CDR3: TGTGCCAGCAGAAGCGGGGAAAAACTGTTTTTT. This codes for CASRSGEKLFF. The chain uses TRBV6-5 and TRBJ1-4, with D unclear. Germline CDR1 is MNHEY and CDR2 is SVGAGI. This CDR3 spans 11 amino acids. V shed 6 bases and J shed 8 bases, with 7 bases lying between them.

This clone has more than one count but fewer than ten. This chain uses TRBV7-9 with TRBJ2-1; possibly TRBD1 for D (5 bases). The germline CDR1 and CDR2 sequences are SEHNR and FQNEAQ (reference sequence). The CDR3 extends over 12 amino acids. Trimming cost V 4 bases and J 4 bases, with 5 bases left between them. CDR3 region: CASSSGYNEQFF. In DNA, the CDR3 is TGTGCCAGCAGCTCAGGGTACAATGAGCAGTTCTTC.

The chain has TRBV13 and TRBJ2-5; TRBD1 is a possible D gene (5 bases). CDR1 is PRHDT and CDR2 is FYEKMQ in the germline V gene (reference sequence). The CDR3 totals 14 residues. Trimming took off 4 bases at V and 2 bases at J, with 11 bases between the two ends. CDR3 sequence reads: CASSSDSYQETQYF. In DNA form, the CDR3 reads TGTGCCAGCAGCTCTGACAGCTATCAAGAGACCCAGTACTTC.

The chain has TRBV30 and TRBJ2-3; D possibly corresponds to TRBD1 (6 bases). V was pared by 0 bases and J by 5 bases, with 12 bases between. Germline CDR1 and CDR2: GTSNPN and SVGIG (reference sequence). CDR3 length equals 14 residues. CDR3 nucleotides: TGTGCCTGGAGTGTCGTGGGGGCAGGAGATACGCAGTATTTT. It specifies CAWSVVGAGDTQYF.

This clone was observed a few times. The chain joins TRBV5-5 to TRBJ1-2, with D perhaps TRBD1 (6 bases). Per the germline V gene, CDR1 is SGHKS and CDR2 is YYEKEE (reference sequence). V gave up 4 bases and J gave up 0 bases, with 13 bases separating them. The CDR3 consists of 15 residues. In DNA, the CDR3 is TGTGCCAGCAGCCACAGGGACAATACTAACTATGGCTACACCTTC. Amino acid sequence: CASSHRDNTNYGYTF.

This clone was picked up a small number of times. V usage is TRBV7-2 and J usage is TRBJ1-5; D may be TRBD1 (6 bases). Per germline, CDR1 SGHTA and CDR2 FQGNSA. Trimming removed 5 bases at V and 5 bases at J, with 19 bases between. The CDR3 has 16 amino acids. CDR3 in amino acids: CASSHPVGAWDQPQHF. The DNA of the CDR3 is TGTGCCAGCAGCCACCCTGTGGGGGCGTGGGATCAGCCCCAGCATTTT.

V and J are TRBV5-1 and TRBJ1-2; 7 bases are shared with TRBD1. The length of the CDR3 is 15 residues. Germline V gives CDR1 SGHRS, CDR2 YFSETQ. V lost 1 base and J lost 3; bases outside the gene matches: 6. The CDR3 protein is CASSLREQGYYGYTF. CDR3 DNA: TGCGCCAGCAGCTTGCGGGAACAGGGGTACTATGGCTACACCTTC.

The genes are TRBV6-5 and TRBJ1-2, with D possibly matching TRBD1 (5 bases). Germline CDR1 reads MNHEY; CDR2 reads SVGAGI. V was shortened by 7 bases and J by 1 base, with 13 bases between the two germline ends. The CDR3 is 14 amino acids. Here the CDR3 DNA reads TGTGCCAGCACTTCAGAGGGGCTTAACTATGGCTACACCTTC. Protein: CASTSEGLNYGYTF.

The rearrangement links TRBV7-8 to TRBJ1-5, with D tentatively TRBD1 (6 bases). Trimming cost V 8 bases and J 3 bases, with 14 bases left between them. Germline CDR1 reads SGHVS; CDR2 reads FQNEAQ. The length of the CDR3 is 14 residues. In nucleotides, the CDR3 is TGTGCCAGCTCCCCCGGACAGATCAATCAGCCCCAGCATTTT. As protein: CASSPGQINQPQHF. The entire variable domain, with the rest obtained from reference TRBV7-8 and TRBJ1-5, is as follows: GAGVSQSPRYKVAKRGQDVALRCDPISGHVSLFWYQQALGQGPEFLTYFQNEAQLDKSGLPSDRFFAERPEGSVSTLKIQRTQQEDSAVYLCASSPGQINQPQHFGDGTRLSIL.

This clone was seen a handful of times. CDR3 loop: CSVEGVTSGETQYF. CDR3 nucleotide sequence: TGCAGCGTTGAAGGGGTGACTAGCGGGGAGACCCAGTACTTC. The chain couples TRBV29-1 to TRBJ2-5; the match to TRBD2 covers 10 bases. CDR3 length: 14 residues. V dropped 1 base and J dropped 5; count of bases not matched to a gene: 4. Germline V gives CDR1 SQVTM, CDR2 ANQGSEA. The full variable domain, with the rest looked up from reference TRBV29-1 and TRBJ2-5, is SAVISQKPSRDICQRGTSLTIQCQVDSQVTMMFWYRQQPGQSLTLIATANQGSEATYESGFVIDKFPISRPNLTFSTLTVSNMSPEDSSIYLCSVEGVTSGETQYFGPGTRLLVL.

J is TRBJ1-1 and V is TRBV5-6; 9 positions agree with TRBD1. CDR1 is SGHDT and CDR2 is YYEEEE in the germline V gene. The CDR3 has 15 residues. The J segment lost 6 bases and the V segment lost 4 bases, leaving 10 bases of the junction unmatched. The CDR3 nucleotides are TGTGCCAGCAGCCTGCTACAGGGGGCGGATGCTGAAGCTTTCTTT. Translating gives CASSLLQGADAEAFF.

This rearrangement joins TRBV7-3 to TRBJ2-5; TRBD2 is a possible D gene (6 bases). V was trimmed by 2 bases and J by 5 bases, leaving 21 bases between them. CDR1 is SGHTA and CDR2 is FQGTGA in the germline V gene. The CDR3 consists of 17 residues. CDR3 protein: CASSLSSTSSGRETQYF. CDR3 DNA sequence: TGTGCCAGCAGCTTATCATCAACTAGCAGTGGCCGGGAGACCCAGTACTTC.

This clone was detected once. Other DNA sequences of this sample code for an identical CDR3. This chain links TRBV30 with TRBJ2-1; no firm D call. V was trimmed by 1 base and J by 9 bases, leaving 7 bases between them. CDR1 GTSNPN and CDR2 SVGIG come from the germline V gene (reference sequence). CDR3 length equals 11 residues. CDR3 sequence reads: CAWSGGSEQFF. For the CDR3, the DNA is TGTGCCTGGAGTGGGGGAAGTGAGCAGTTCTTC.

The genes are TRBV7-9 and TRBJ1-2; D is unclear. The CDR3 consists of 13 residues. The germline V and J ends were trimmed by 11 bases and 8 bases, with 21 bases remaining between them. Per the germline V gene, CDR1 is SEHNR and CDR2 is FQNEAQ (reference sequence). This chain's CDR3 is CAAIDLVVEGYTF. CDR3 coding DNA: TGTGCCGCTATAGATCTAGTAGTGGAAGGCTACACCTTC.

This sequence joins TRBV5-1 and TRBJ1-1; D call uncertain. V lost 1 base to trimming and J lost 4 bases, with 8 bases between them. The length of the CDR3 is 13 residues. Per germline, CDR1 SGHRS and CDR2 YFSETQ. CDR3 DNA sequence: TGCGCCAGCAGCTTGACCGACACCACTGAAGCTTTCTTT. Its protein is CASSLTDTTEAFF.

The rearrangement joins TRBV29-1 to TRBJ1-2, with D perhaps matching TRBD1 (5 bases). Germline V gene lookup returns CDR1 SQVTM and CDR2 ANQGSEA. The CDR3 totals 12 residues. Between the trimmed V and J ends, which lost 5 bases and 8 bases, there was a span of 15 bases. This CDR3 is CSVPGDPAGYTF. The CDR3, as DNA: TGCAGCGTTCCCGGGGACCCCGCAGGCTACACCTTC.

This clone turned up a few times. The J gene is TRBJ1-1, the V gene TRBV4-1; D may be TRBD1 (6 bases). Between the trimmed V and J ends, which lost 4 bases and 0 bases, there was a span of 6 bases. The CDR3 totals 13 residues. Per the germline V gene, CDR1 is MGHRA and CDR2 is YSYEKL. The CDR3 DNA reads TGCGCCAGCAGCCGGACAGTGAACACTGAAGCTTTCTTT. It specifies CASSRTVNTEAFF.

This clone was seen only a few times. The chain carries TRBV6-6 and TRBJ1-5; 8 positions match TRBD1. The trim removed 5 bases at V and 3 bases at J, leaving 3 bases unmatched. Germline V CDR1 and CDR2: MNHNY, SVGAGI (reference sequence). There are 14 residues in the CDR3. The CDR3 DNA reads as TGTGCCAGCAGTCTACAGGGGGTCAATCAGCCCCAGCATTTT. Translation: CASSLQGVNQPQHF.

This chain links TRBV7-6 with TRBJ2-7; the D gene is possibly TRBD1 (6 bases). The CDR3 covers 18 residues. Between the trimmed V and J ends, which lost 2 bases and 2 bases, there was a span of 22 bases. Germline V gene sequence: CDR1 SGHVS, CDR2 FNYEAQ. The CDR3 region is CASSLSPAGQGPPYEQYF. The CDR3 DNA is TGTGCCAGCAGCTTATCCCCAGCAGGCCAGGGGCCTCCCTACGAGCAGTACTTC.

This clone was counted a few times. The genes are TRBV7-2 and TRBJ2-3; TRBD2 aligns across 11 bases. Germline CDR1 and CDR2: SGHTA and FQGNSA. The length of the CDR3 is 16 residues. V shed 5 bases, J shed 4 bases, and the junction held 8 bases outside the gene matches. The CDR3 DNA sequence: TGTGCCAGCAGCCCTCGACTAGCGGGGCTTGCAGATACGCAGTATTTT. Translated: CASSPRLAGLADTQYF.

The J gene is TRBJ2-1, the V gene TRBV10-3, with 8 bases matching TRBD2. CDR3 length equals 18 residues. Germline loops: CDR1 ENHRY, CDR2 SYGVKD. The trim removed 3 bases at V and 4 bases at J, leaving 14 bases unmatched. Here the CDR3 reads CAISDLGVAGSTYNEQFF. CDR3 nucleotide sequence: TGTGCCATCAGTGACCTCGGGGTAGCGGGGTCTACTTACAATGAGCAGTTCTTC.

The CDR3: CASGFESVANEQFF. CDR3 coding DNA: TGTGCTAGTGGTTTTGAATCGGTGGCCAATGAGCAGTTCTTC. The J gene is TRBJ2-1, the V gene TRBV12-5; D gene uncertain. The CDR3 consists of 14 residues. V was pared by 3 bases and J by 6 bases, with 12 bases between. Germline V gene sequence: CDR1 LGHNT, CDR2 FRNRAP.

This clone was counted a few times. The chain links TRBV7-9 to TRBJ2-7, with D uncertain. The V end was cut by 5 bases, the J end by 3 bases, with 11 bases between. The CDR3 totals 13 residues. Germline CDR1 SEHNR, CDR2 FQNEAQ (reference sequence). The CDR3 nucleotides read TGTGCCAGCAGCCAGACGGGCGACTACGAGCAGTACTTC. Translating gives CASSQTGDYEQYF.